This T cell receptor (beta chain) was retrieved from a study of high-grade serous ovarian cancer treatment subgroups. About the research overall: Samples averaged roughly 15,000 reads and 7,500 or so unique TCR beta rearrangements.

As to this clone: Its antigen is as yet unknown.

Only in-frame clones appear in the TCRdb table, and some are missing; sequencing was by immunoSEQ multiplex PCR. The sample has some 5,100 clones, approximately 70% seen once. The tumor samples were collected prior to definitive surgery or chemotherapy. CDR3 length: 16 residues. Germline CDR1 reads SGHNT; CDR2 reads YYREEE (reference sequence). Trimming removed 2 bases from V and 3 bases from J; junction bases left unmatched: 10. Study-level results: Repertoire similarity ranged roughly 0.11 to 0.85 between tumors of one patient. Without spatial data, bulk sequencing limits insight into HGSC tumor diversity. CDR1 and CDR2 were left unanalyzed; analyses focused on CDR3.

The source material was tumor tissue. The chain is built from TRBV5-4 and TRBJ1-1; 7 nucleotides agree with TRBD1. The clonotype comes from a human donor with high-grade serous ovarian cancer. CDR3 residues: CASSFMVTGSHTEAFF. CDR3 sequence (DNA): TGTGCCAGCAGCTTCATGGTGACAGGGAGTCACACTGAAGCTTTCTTT.